A single sample is the source of the 27 T cell receptor beta chains below, sequenced in a study of blood T cell repertoires in COVID-19. TCRdb keeps only in-frame clones here, not all; method: immunoSEQ multiplex PCR. Among about 110,000 clones listed, around four fifths were seen once. The sequencing sample was made of peripheral blood. These receptors were obtained from a man between 65 and 85 years old with acute or convalescent COVID-19.

This chain joins TRBV7-7 and TRBJ2-7; 7 bases are shared with TRBD1. The CDR3 has 13 amino acids. The trim removed 5 bases at V and 13 bases at J, leaving 14 bases unmatched. CDR1 SSHAT and CDR2 FNYEAQ come from the germline V gene (reference sequence). The CDR3 nucleotides are TGTGCCAGCAGCCTTAACCGGGACAGCCTATTTTACTTC. This sequence encodes CASSLNRDSLFYF.

The chain links TRBV4-1 to TRBJ1-5; unclear D gene. CDR3 length equals 13 residues. The germline CDR1 and CDR2 sequences are MGHRA and YSYEKL. V lost 0 bases to trimming and J lost 7 bases, with 7 bases between them. CDR3 in amino acids: CASSQEIRQPQHF. The CDR3 region has the DNA TGCGCCAGCAGCCAAGAGATACGGCAGCCCCAGCATTTT.

The chain combines TRBV18 with TRBJ2-5, with 7 positions matching TRBD2. The germline V gene encodes CDR1 KGHSH and CDR2 LQKENI. With 6 bases clipped from V and 5 bases from J, the junction kept 9 bases outside the gene matches. The CDR3 sequence is 14 residues long. The CDR3 protein is CASSPGLVGETQYF. For the CDR3, the DNA is TGTGCCAGCTCTCCTGGACTAGTAGGCGAGACCCAGTACTTC.

The chain combines TRBV5-1 with TRBJ2-1; D might be TRBD1 (5 bases). This CDR3 is 14 amino acids long. CDR1 is SGHRS and CDR2 is YFSETQ in the germline V gene. Deletions cut 4 bases from V and 1 base from J, with 9 bases between. CDR3 coding DNA: TGCGCCAGCAGCGACAGCCGGTCCTACAATGAGCAGTTCTTC. It translates to CASSDSRSYNEQFF.

The rearrangement joins TRBV7-9 to TRBJ2-7, with 11 bases identical to TRBD2. The V and J ends lost 10 bases and 2 bases, in that order; junction bases with no gene match: 7. Germline V gives CDR1 SEHNR, CDR2 FQNEAQ (reference sequence). The CDR3 has 14 amino acids. The CDR3 is CATDRGLAAYEQYF. DNA for the CDR3: TGTGCCACCGACCGGGGACTAGCGGCCTACGAGCAGTACTTC.

The CDR3 DNA reads TGTGCCAGCTCCAAGGGGGCGAGTGAAAAACTGTTTTTT. It translates to CASSKGASEKLFF. The chain uses TRBV6-5 and TRBJ1-4; 7 bases are a match to TRBD1. The CDR3 runs 13 residues. Per the germline V gene, CDR1 is MNHEY and CDR2 is SVGAGI. V trimming: 8 bases; J trimming: 7 bases; junction bases outside the gene matches: 7.

The CDR3 region has the DNA TGCGCCAGCAGCCAAGATACGGGGGGAGCTTTCTTT. Translated: CASSQDTGGAFF. J is TRBJ1-1 and V is TRBV4-1; D is perhaps TRBD1 (5 bases). The germline V gene encodes CDR1 MGHRA and CDR2 YSYEKL. The length of the CDR3 is 12 residues. Deletions cut 0 bases from V and 10 bases from J, with 9 bases between.

The CDR3 loop reads CASSPGPGANVLTF. Here the CDR3 DNA reads TGTGCCAGCAGCCCAGGGCCTGGGGCCAACGTCCTGACTTTC. The chain recombines TRBV5-4 with TRBJ2-6; TRBD1 might be the D (5 bases). The CDR3 spans 14 residues. V lost 4 bases and J lost 2, with 7 bases in between. The germline gives CDR1 SGHNT, CDR2 YYREEE (reference sequence).

The rearrangement links TRBV28 to TRBJ2-2, with 13 positions matching TRBD2. From germline, CDR1 is MDHEN and CDR2 SYDVKM. CDR3 length: 15 amino acids. V lost 5 bases, J lost 6 bases, and 3 bases stayed unmatched. CDR3 amino acids: CASSGLAGVPGELFF. The DNA of the CDR3 is TGTGCCAGCAGTGGACTAGCGGGAGTCCCCGGGGAGCTGTTTTTT.

This clone was detected once. CDR3 sequence (DNA): TGTGCCAGCAGCGTAGCAGCTGAGGCGGGGGAGCTGTTTTTT. Protein product: CASSVAAEAGELFF. J is TRBJ2-2 and V is TRBV9; D remains ambiguous. CDR1 and CDR2 from the germline V gene are SGDLS and YYNGEE. Trimming stripped 0 bases from V and 8 bases from J, with 11 bases between. This CDR3 has 14 residues.

On this clone: The identical CDR3 is also encoded by other nucleotide sequences in the sample. The V call is TRBV24-1, the J call TRBJ2-5; the match to TRBD2 covers 8 bases. Germline V gene sequence: CDR1 KGHDR, CDR2 SFDVKD. CDR3 length equals 13 residues. The V and J ends lost 6 bases and 5 bases, in that order; junction bases with no gene match: 4. The CDR3: CATSPGGVETQYF. As DNA, the CDR3 is TGTGCCACCAGTCCCGGGGGGGTGGAGACCCAGTACTTC.

A single count supports this clone. The V and J genes are TRBV12-3 or TRBV12-4 and TRBJ2-7; no clear D gene. This CDR3 contains 13 residues. Trimming cost V 8 bases and J 0 bases, with 11 bases left between them. Here the CDR3 reads CASLLPGSYEQYF. The CDR3 nucleotides are TGTGCCAGCCTCCTTCCGGGCTCCTACGAGCAGTACTTC.

This clone was recorded only once. The J gene is TRBJ2-5, the V gene TRBV2; 12 positions agree with TRBD1. This CDR3 has 15 amino acids. V shed 0 bases and J 5 bases; nucleotides not matched to a gene: 1. Germline V gives CDR1 SNHLY, CDR2 FYNNEI. DNA of the CDR3: TGTGCCAGCAGTGAAGCTGGGACAGGGGGCGAGACCCAGTACTTC. It encodes CASSEAGTGGETQYF.

The chain combines TRBV9 with TRBJ1-6; D unclear. Germline V gene lookup returns CDR1 SGDLS and CDR2 YYNGEE. The CDR3 spans 14 residues. Deletions cut 2 bases from V and 8 bases from J, with 11 bases between. CDR3 DNA: TGTGCCAGCAGCGTTACACCACGGGATTCACCCCTCCACTTT. Protein product: CASSVTPRDSPLHF.

The chain recombines TRBV3-1 (or the pseudogene TRBV3-2) with TRBJ2-1, with TRBD1 matching over 8 bases. Germline CDR1 LGHDT, CDR2 YNNKEL (reference sequence). This CDR3 spans 14 amino acids. With 8 bases clipped from V and 9 bases from J, the junction kept 12 bases outside the gene matches. CDR3 protein: CASQGEQGDGEQFF. The DNA of the CDR3 is TGTGCCAGCCAGGGGGAACAGGGGGACGGTGAGCAGTTCTTC.

This chain joins TRBV16 and TRBJ1-5; 11 bases align to TRBD1. Germline V gene sequence: CDR1 KGHSY, CDR2 FQNENV. V was pared by 1 base and J by 6 bases, with 2 bases of the junction left unmatched. The CDR3 has 15 amino acids. This CDR3 reads CASSQFGTGGQPQHF. In nucleotides, the CDR3 is TGTGCCAGCAGCCAATTCGGGACAGGGGGTCAGCCCCAGCATTTT.

This clone turned up a few times. The chain joins TRBV19 to TRBJ2-1, with 8 bases fitting TRBD1. This CDR3 has 19 amino acids. The V gene's germline CDR1 is LNHDA and CDR2 SQIVND (reference sequence). J lost 1 base, V lost 3 bases, and 14 bases had no gene match. The CDR3 coding sequence is TGTGCCAGTAGTATGCGGAACCAGGGGGCAATAATGTCCTACAATGAGCAGTTCTTC. It is translated as CASSMRNQGAIMSYNEQFF.

The chain has TRBV5-1 and TRBJ2-7; D not resolved. The length of the CDR3 is 14 residues. Germline V gene lookup returns CDR1 SGHRS and CDR2 YFSETQ. V lost 0 bases, J lost 3 bases, and 10 bases lay in between. CDR3 in amino acids: CASSLGALSYEQYF. The CDR3 nucleotides read TGCGCCAGCAGCTTGGGAGCACTGAGCTACGAGCAGTACTTC.

CDR3 bases: TGTGCCAGCAGTGGGACTAGCGGGGGCGAGCAGTACTTC. Amino acids: CASSGTSGGEQYF. The chain has TRBV27 and TRBJ2-7; TRBD2 matches at 14 bases. The CDR3 contains 13 residues. Germline CDR1 reads MNHEY; CDR2 reads SMNVEV (reference sequence). V was pared by 5 bases and J by 6 bases, with 0 bases of the junction left unmatched.

The J gene is TRBJ2-2, the V gene TRBV3-1 (or the pseudogene TRBV3-2); 7 bases map to TRBD1. The CDR3 has 13 amino acids. V shed 8 bases and J 6 bases; nucleotides not matched to a gene: 6. Looked up from germline, CDR1 is LGHDT and CDR2 is YNNKEL (reference sequence). The CDR3: CASAPRGPGELFF. CDR3 sequence (DNA): TGTGCCAGCGCCCCGAGGGGGCCCGGGGAGCTGTTTTTT.

The chain combines TRBV27 with TRBJ1-6; maybe TRBD1 (5 bases). Trimming shortened V by 4 bases and J by 3 bases, and 13 bases separated the two germline ends. Germline CDR1 reads MNHEY; CDR2 reads SMNVEV (reference sequence). This CDR3 comprises 16 residues. Here the CDR3 reads CASSSRQNGYNSPLHF. The CDR3 DNA is TGTGCCAGCAGTTCGCGACAGAACGGCTATAATTCACCCCTCCACTTT.

The sample holds a few counts of this clone. This chain joins TRBV21-1 and TRBJ1-6. TRBV21-1 is labeled a pseudogene. CDR3 length equals 17 residues. CDR3 loop: CASSKGEGYGRNSPLHF. The CDR3 DNA sequence: TGTGCCAGCAGCAAAGGTGAGGGTTACGGTAGAAATTCACCCCTCCACTTT.

This clone was seen more than once but under ten times. The V and J genes are TRBV28 and TRBJ2-7; the match to TRBD1 covers 8 bases. V lost 10 bases and J lost 6; bases outside the gene matches: 14. The germline gives CDR1 MDHEN, CDR2 SYDVKM. This CDR3 contains 14 residues. CDR3 in DNA: TGTGCCACCATTCCCGGGACAGGTTTTTCCGAGCAGTACTTC. Residues: CATIPGTGFSEQYF.

V usage is TRBV29-1 and J usage is TRBJ1-2; possible D gene TRBD1, 5 bases. The CDR3 spans 13 residues. Trimming took off 3 bases at V and 7 bases at J, with 15 bases between the two ends. Germline loops: CDR1 SQVTM, CDR2 ANQGSEA. CDR3 sequence reads: CSVDSSRQGGYTF. Written as DNA, the CDR3 is TGCAGCGTTGACAGTTCCCGGCAGGGTGGCTACACCTTC.

The rearrangement links TRBV24-1 to TRBJ2-3, with 12 bases that match TRBD1. Looked up from germline, CDR1 is KGHDR and CDR2 is SFDVKD. J was trimmed by 8 bases and V by 4 bases; bases with no gene match: 12. This CDR3 is built from 17 residues. CDR3 loop: CATSDPLGTGGDPTQYF. The CDR3, as DNA: TGTGCCACCAGTGACCCCCTCGGGACAGGGGGCGACCCTACGCAGTATTTT.

This chain connects TRBV9 to TRBJ2-5, with TRBD2 identical over 10 bases. The CDR3 spans 15 residues. Trimming removed 1 base from V and 5 bases from J; junction bases left unmatched: 5. Germline values: CDR1 SGDLS, CDR2 YYNGEE. CDR3: CASSVTSGMGETQYF. CDR3 bases: TGTGCCAGCAGCGTAACTAGCGGGATGGGGGAGACCCAGTACTTC.

The sample holds a few counts of this clone. J is TRBJ1-1 and V is TRBV9; TRBD1 is a possible D gene (6 bases). Germline V gene sequence: CDR1 SGDLS, CDR2 YYNGEE. V was shortened by 0 bases and J by 9 bases, with 12 bases between the two germline ends. This CDR3 spans 13 amino acids. This chain's CDR3 is CASSVVPDSQAFF. CDR3 nucleotide sequence: TGTGCCAGCAGCGTAGTCCCGGACAGTCAAGCTTTCTTT.